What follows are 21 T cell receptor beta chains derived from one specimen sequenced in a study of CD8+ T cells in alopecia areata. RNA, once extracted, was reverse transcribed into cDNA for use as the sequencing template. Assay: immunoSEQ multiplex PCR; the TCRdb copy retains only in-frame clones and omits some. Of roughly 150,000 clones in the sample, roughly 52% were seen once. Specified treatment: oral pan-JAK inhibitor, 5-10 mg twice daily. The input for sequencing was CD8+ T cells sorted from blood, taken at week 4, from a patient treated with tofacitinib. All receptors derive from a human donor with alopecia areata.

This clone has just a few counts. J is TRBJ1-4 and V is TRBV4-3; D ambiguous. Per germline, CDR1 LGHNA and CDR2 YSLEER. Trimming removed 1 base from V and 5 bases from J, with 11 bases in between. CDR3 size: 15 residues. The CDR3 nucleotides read TGCGCCAGCAGCCAAGGGTCAGCGATGAATGAAAAACTGTTTTTT. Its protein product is CASSQGSAMNEKLFF.

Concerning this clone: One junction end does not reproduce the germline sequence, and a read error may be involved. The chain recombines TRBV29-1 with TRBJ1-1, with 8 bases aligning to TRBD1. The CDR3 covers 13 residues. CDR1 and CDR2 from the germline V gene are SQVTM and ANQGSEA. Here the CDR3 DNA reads TGCAGCGTGGAAGGACAGGGAATCACTGAAGCTTTCTTT. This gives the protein CSVEGQGITEAFF. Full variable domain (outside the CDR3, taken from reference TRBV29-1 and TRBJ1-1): SAVISQKPSRDICQRGTSLTIQCQVDSQVTMMFWYRQQPGQSLTLIATANQGSEATYESGFVIDKFPISRPNLTFSTLTVSNMSPEDSSIYLCSVEGQGITEAFFGQGTRLTVV.

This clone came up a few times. This CDR3 reads CASSYSGGGAIDEQFF. The CDR3 DNA reads TGTGCCAGCAGTTACTCGGGCGGGGGGGCTATCGATGAGCAGTTCTTC. This chain connects TRBV6-5 to TRBJ2-1; 9 bases are shared with TRBD2. The CDR3 covers 16 residues. Germline V CDR1 and CDR2: MNHEY, SVGAGI. After removal of 0 bases from V and 8 bases from J, the junction contained 8 bases not matched to a gene.

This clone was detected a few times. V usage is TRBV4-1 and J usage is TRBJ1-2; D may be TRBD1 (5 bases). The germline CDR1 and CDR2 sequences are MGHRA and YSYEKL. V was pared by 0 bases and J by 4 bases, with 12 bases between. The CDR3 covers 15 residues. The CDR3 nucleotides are TGCGCCAGCAGCCAAGAGGATGGCAGGGCCTATGGCTACACCTTC. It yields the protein CASSQEDGRAYGYTF.

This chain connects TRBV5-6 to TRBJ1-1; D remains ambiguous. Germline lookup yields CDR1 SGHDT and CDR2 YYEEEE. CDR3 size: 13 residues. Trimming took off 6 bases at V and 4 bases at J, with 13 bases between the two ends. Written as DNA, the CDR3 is TGTGCCAGCACCCAAAGGATGGCCACTGAAGCTTTCTTT. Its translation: CASTQRMATEAFF.

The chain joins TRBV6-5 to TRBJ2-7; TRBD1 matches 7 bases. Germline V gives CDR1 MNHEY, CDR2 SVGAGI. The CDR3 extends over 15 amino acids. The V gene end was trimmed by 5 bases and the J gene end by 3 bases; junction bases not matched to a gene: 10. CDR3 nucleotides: TGTGCCAGCAGTCCCGAAACCGGGACAGACTACGAGCAGTACTTC. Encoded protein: CASSPETGTDYEQYF.

The CDR3 nucleotides are TGTGCCAGCAGCTGGGGCGGGGGAATCGGGAGTACTGAAGCTTTCTTT. Translation gives CASSWGGGIGSTEAFF. The V gene is TRBV5-6, the J gene TRBJ1-1, with D perhaps TRBD1 (5 bases). The V and J ends lost 3 bases and 5 bases respectively, with 20 bases between them. The CDR3 is 16 residues long. The germline V gene has CDR1 SGHDT and CDR2 YYEEEE.

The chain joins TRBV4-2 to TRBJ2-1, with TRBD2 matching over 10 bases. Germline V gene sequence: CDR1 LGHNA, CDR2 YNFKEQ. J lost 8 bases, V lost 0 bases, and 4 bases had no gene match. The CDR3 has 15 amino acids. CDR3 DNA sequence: TGTGCCAGCAGCCAAGAAAGCGGGGGGGCTGATGAGCAGTTCTTC. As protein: CASSQESGGADEQFF.

For the CDR3, the DNA is TGTGCCACCAGCAGAGACGGCTTAAATAATTCACCCCTCCACTTT. This gives the protein CATSRDGLNNSPLHF. The chain joins TRBV15 to TRBJ1-6; D gene uncertain. This CDR3 contains 15 residues. Germline V gene sequence: CDR1 LNHNV, CDR2 YYDKDF (reference sequence). The V gene lost 0 bases and the J gene lost 5 bases, with 8 bases spanning the gap. Filled out from reference TRBV15 and TRBJ1-6, the complete variable domain reads DAMVIQNPRYQVTQFGKPVTLSCSQTLNHNVMYWYQQKSSQAPKLLFHYYDKDFNNEADTPDNFQSRRPNTSFCFLDIRSPGLGDTAMYLCATSRDGLNNSPLHFGNGTRLTVT.

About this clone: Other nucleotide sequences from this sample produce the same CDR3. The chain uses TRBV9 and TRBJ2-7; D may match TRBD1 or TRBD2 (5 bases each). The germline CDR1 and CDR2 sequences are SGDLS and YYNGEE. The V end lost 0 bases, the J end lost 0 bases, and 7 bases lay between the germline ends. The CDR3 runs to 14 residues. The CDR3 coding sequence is TGTGCCAGCAGCGTAGTGGGGGACTCCTACGAGCAGTACTTC. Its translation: CASSVVGDSYEQYF.

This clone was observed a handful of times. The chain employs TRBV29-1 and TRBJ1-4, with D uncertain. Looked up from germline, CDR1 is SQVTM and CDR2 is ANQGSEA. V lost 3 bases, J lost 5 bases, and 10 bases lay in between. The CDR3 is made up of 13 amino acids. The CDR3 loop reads CSVEDPANEKLFF. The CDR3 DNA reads TGCAGCGTTGAGGACCCCGCCAATGAAAAACTGTTTTTT.

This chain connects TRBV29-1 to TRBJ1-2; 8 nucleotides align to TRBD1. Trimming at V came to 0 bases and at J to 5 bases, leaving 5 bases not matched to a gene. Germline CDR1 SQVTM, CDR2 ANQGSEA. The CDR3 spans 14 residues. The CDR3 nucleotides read TGCAGCGTTGAAGAGGCAGGGGGCAGGTATGGCTACACCTTC. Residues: CSVEEAGGRYGYTF.

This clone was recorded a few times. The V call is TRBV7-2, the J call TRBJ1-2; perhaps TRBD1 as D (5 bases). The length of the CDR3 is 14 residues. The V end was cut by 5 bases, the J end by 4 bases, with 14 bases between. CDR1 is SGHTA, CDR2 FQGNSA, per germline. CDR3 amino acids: CASSHPGTSYGYTF. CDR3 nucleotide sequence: TGTGCCAGCAGCCACCCGGGGACTAGCTATGGCTACACCTTC.

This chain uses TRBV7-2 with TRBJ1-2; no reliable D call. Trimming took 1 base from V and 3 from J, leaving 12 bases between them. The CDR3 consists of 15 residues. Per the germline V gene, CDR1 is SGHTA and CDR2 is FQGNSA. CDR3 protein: CASSLVYRSDYGYTF. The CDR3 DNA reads TGTGCCAGCAGCTTAGTTTACCGTTCGGACTATGGCTACACCTTC.

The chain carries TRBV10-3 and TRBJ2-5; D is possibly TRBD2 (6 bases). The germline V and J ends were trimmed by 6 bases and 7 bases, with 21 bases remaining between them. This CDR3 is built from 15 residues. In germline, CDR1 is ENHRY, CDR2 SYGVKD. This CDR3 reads CAISHPTEIGGTQYF. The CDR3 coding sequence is TGTGCCATCAGCCATCCGACAGAGATCGGGGGGACCCAGTACTTC.

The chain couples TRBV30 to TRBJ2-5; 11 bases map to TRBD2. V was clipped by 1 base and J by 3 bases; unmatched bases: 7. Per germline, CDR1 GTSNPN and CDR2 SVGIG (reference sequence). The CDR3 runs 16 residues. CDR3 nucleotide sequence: TGTGCCTGGAGTGGGTTAGCGGGGGGGCCTGAAGAGACCCAGTACTTC. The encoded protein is CAWSGLAGGPEETQYF.

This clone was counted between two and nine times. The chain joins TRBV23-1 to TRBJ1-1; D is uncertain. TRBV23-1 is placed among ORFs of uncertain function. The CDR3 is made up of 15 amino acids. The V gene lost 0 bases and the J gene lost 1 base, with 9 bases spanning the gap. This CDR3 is CASSQSSGSNTEAFF. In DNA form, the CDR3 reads TGCGCCAGCAGTCAATCGAGTGGGTCGAACACTGAAGCTTTCTTT.

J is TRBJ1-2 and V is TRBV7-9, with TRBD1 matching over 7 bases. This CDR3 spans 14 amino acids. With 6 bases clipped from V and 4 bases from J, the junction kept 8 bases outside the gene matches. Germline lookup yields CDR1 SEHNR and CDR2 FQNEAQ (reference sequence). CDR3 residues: CASRGDRASYGYTF. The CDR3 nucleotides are TGTGCCAGCAGGGGAGACAGGGCCTCCTATGGCTACACCTTC.

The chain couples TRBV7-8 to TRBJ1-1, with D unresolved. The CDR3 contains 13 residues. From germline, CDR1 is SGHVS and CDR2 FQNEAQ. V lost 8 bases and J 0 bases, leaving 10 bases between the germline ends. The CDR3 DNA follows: TGTGCCAGCCTGGGCAGCCTGAACACTGAAGCTTTCTTT. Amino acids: CASLGSLNTEAFF.

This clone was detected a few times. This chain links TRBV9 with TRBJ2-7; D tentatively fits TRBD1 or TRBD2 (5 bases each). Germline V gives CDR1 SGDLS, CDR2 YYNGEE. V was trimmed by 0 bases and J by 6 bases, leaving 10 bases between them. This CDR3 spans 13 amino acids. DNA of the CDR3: TGTGCCAGCAGCGTAGGATTTGGGGGCGAGCAGTACTTC. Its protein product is CASSVGFGGEQYF.

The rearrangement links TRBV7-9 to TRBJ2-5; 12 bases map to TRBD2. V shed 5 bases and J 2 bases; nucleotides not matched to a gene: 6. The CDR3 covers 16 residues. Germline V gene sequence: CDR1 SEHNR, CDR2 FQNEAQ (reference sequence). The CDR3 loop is CASSGRLAGVQETQYF. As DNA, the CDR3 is TGTGCCAGCAGCGGGCGACTAGCGGGGGTTCAAGAGACCCAGTACTTC.